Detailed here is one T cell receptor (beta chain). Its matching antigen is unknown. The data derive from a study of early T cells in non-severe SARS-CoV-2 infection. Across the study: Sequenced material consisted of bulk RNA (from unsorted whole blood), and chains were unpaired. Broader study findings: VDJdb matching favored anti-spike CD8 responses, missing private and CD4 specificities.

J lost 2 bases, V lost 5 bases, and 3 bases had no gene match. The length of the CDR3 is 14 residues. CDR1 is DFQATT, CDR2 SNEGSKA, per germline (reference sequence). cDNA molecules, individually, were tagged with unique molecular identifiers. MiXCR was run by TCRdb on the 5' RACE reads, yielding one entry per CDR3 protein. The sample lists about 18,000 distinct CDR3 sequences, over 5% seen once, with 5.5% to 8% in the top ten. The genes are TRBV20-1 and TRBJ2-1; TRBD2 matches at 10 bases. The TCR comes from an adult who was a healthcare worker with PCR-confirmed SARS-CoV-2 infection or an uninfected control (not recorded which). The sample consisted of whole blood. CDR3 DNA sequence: TGCAGTGCTGGCGGGACTAGCGCCTACAATGAGCAGTTCTTC. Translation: CSAGGTSAYNEQFF.